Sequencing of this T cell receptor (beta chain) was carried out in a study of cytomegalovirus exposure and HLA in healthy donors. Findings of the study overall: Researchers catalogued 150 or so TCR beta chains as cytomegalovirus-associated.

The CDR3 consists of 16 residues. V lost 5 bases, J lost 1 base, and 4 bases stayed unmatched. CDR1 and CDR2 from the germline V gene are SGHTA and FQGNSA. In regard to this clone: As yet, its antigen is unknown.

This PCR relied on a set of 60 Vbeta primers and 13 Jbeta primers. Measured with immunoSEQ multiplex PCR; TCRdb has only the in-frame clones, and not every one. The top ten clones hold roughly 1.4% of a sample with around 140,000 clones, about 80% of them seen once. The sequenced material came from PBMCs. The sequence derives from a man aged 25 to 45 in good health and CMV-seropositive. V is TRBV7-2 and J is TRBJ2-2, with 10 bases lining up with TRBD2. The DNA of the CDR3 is TGTGCCAGCAGCGACGCTAGCGGGAGGAACACCGGGGAGCTGTTTTTT. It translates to CASSDASGRNTGELFF. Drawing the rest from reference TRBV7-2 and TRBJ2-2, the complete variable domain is GAGVSQSPSNKVTEKGKDVELRCDPISGHTALYWYRQSLGQGLEFLIYFQGNSAPDKSGLPSDRFSAERTGGSVSTLTIQRTQQEDSAVYLCASSDASGRNTGELFFGEGSRLTVL.